The 9 T cell receptor beta chains below come from one sample, sequenced in a study of blood T cell repertoires in COVID-19. Some clones are missing from TCRdb's copy, which holds only in-frame ones; the method was immunoSEQ multiplex PCR. Of 50,000 to 75,000 clones listed, around nine tenths were seen once; the top ten hold over 1.2%. Specimen: peripheral blood. These receptors were obtained from a man aged 55-75 years with acute or convalescent COVID-19.

V usage is TRBV6-5 and J usage is TRBJ1-1; TRBD1 is a possible D gene (6 bases). The CDR3 loop spans 11 amino acids. Germline lookup yields CDR1 MNHEY and CDR2 SVGAGI. V lost 4 bases, J lost 11 bases, and 11 bases lay in between. As DNA, the CDR3 is TGTGCCAGCAGTTTGACAGGAAAGGCTTTCTTT. It specifies CASSLTGKAFF.

This sequence joins TRBV18 and TRBJ2-5; D is uncertain. V was shortened by 2 bases and J by 5 bases, with 9 bases between the two germline ends. This CDR3 contains 13 residues. Germline values: CDR1 KGHSH, CDR2 LQKENI. The CDR3 loop is CASSPWLGETQYF. Written as DNA, the CDR3 is TGTGCCAGCTCACCATGGCTTGGCGAGACCCAGTACTTC.

The chain uses TRBV7-9 and TRBJ1-1, with TRBD1 matching 8 bases. The CDR3 runs to 16 residues. Germline CDR1 SEHNR, CDR2 FQNEAQ (reference sequence). Losses at the gene ends were 6 bases for V and 0 bases for J; bases not matched to a gene: 9. CDR3 in amino acids: CASRRGTGPMNTEAFF. The CDR3 DNA reads as TGTGCCAGCAGGCGGGGGACAGGCCCTATGAACACTGAAGCTTTCTTT.

This clone was seen just once. The gene calls are TRBV5-1 and TRBJ1-5; D is perhaps TRBD1 (6 bases). The germline V and J ends were trimmed by 0 bases and 6 bases, with 10 bases remaining between them. CDR3 length: 14 residues. Looked up from germline, CDR1 is SGHRS and CDR2 is YFSETQ. The CDR3 loop is CASSLEDRTQPQHF. As DNA, the CDR3 is TGCGCCAGCAGCTTGGAGGACAGAACTCAGCCCCAGCATTTT.

In its sample, this clone was seen once. This sequence joins TRBV18 and TRBJ1-1; TRBD1 matches at 10 bases. The germline V gene encodes CDR1 KGHSH and CDR2 LQKENI. V trimming: 3 bases; J trimming: 2 bases; junction bases outside the gene matches: 3. This CDR3 comprises 15 residues. In nucleotides, the CDR3 is TGTGCCAGCTCACCCGGGACAGGGGTTAACACTGAAGCTTTCTTT. This codes for CASSPGTGVNTEAFF.

The chain recombines TRBV7-9 with TRBJ1-2, with 7 positions matching TRBD1. The V and J ends lost 4 bases and 5 bases, in that order; junction bases with no gene match: 10. The CDR3 contains 15 residues. Per germline, CDR1 SEHNR and CDR2 FQNEAQ (reference sequence). The CDR3 loop is CASSSDRTGFYGYTF. In nucleotides, the CDR3 is TGTGCCAGCAGCTCGGACAGGACCGGGTTTTATGGCTACACCTTC. Supplemented by reference TRBV7-9 and TRBJ1-2, the full variable domain reads DTGVSQNPRHKITKRGQNVTFRCDPISEHNRLYWYRQTLGQGPEFLTYFQNEAQLEKSRLLSDRFSAERPKGSFSTLEIQRTEQGDSAMYLCASSSDRTGFYGYTFGSGTRLTVV.

The chain joins TRBV19 to TRBJ1-5; D not certain. The CDR3 consists of 11 residues. The V end was cut by 5 bases, the J end by 9 bases, with 8 bases between. The V gene's germline CDR1 is LNHDA and CDR2 SQIVND (reference sequence). Here the CDR3 DNA reads TGTGCCAGTAGTGCCCGGGGGCCCCAGCATTTT. It is translated as CASSARGPQHF.

The V and J genes are TRBV30 and TRBJ1-1, with 8 bases fitting TRBD1. Germline V CDR1 and CDR2: GTSNPN, SVGIG (reference sequence). Trimming at V came to 4 bases and at J to 3 bases, leaving 10 bases not matched to a gene. The CDR3 is 15 amino acids. The CDR3 loop is CAWIPGTGLHTEAFF. The CDR3 bases are TGTGCCTGGATACCCGGGACAGGACTTCACACTGAAGCTTTCTTT.

The genes are TRBV4-1 and TRBJ1-1; D gene uncertain. This CDR3 has 16 amino acids. The ends were cut back, 4 bases at V and 4 bases at J, with 19 bases in the middle. Germline V CDR1 and CDR2: MGHRA, YSYEKL. The CDR3 DNA sequence: TGCGCCAGCAGCCCCGTCGGGTCGCGAGGTAGCACTGAAGCTTTCTTT. Its protein is CASSPVGSRGSTEAFF.